Following are 16 T cell receptor beta chains from one sample sequenced in a study of T cell changes during pregnancy in multiple sclerosis. Sequencing used immunoSEQ multiplex PCR; TCRdb keeps in-frame clones, though not all of them. The sample yields roughly 43,000 clones, 93% seen once. The sample here was CD4+ T cells from peripheral blood mononuclear cells, taken in the third trimester of pregnancy. The receptors originated from a female donor with multiple sclerosis, enrolled in a pregnancy study.

This chain uses TRBV4-1 with TRBJ2-7; 9 bases line up with TRBD1. CDR1 MGHRA and CDR2 YSYEKL come from the germline V gene. The V segment lost 3 bases and the J segment 1 base; nucleotides outside the gene matches: 7. The CDR3 has 16 amino acids. The CDR3 DNA follows: TGCGCCAGCAGCCATCCTCCGGGACAGGGATCCTACGAGCAGTACTTC. Residues: CASSHPPGQGSYEQYF.

The chain is built from TRBV11-1 and TRBJ1-6, with D hard to call. Germline V gene sequence: CDR1 SGHAT, CDR2 FQDESV (reference sequence). Trimming removed 5 bases at V and 0 bases at J, with 17 bases between. The length of the CDR3 is 18 residues. This chain's CDR3 is CASSDRGPGSSYNSPLHF. Written as DNA, the CDR3 is TGTGCCAGCAGCGACCGAGGGCCGGGCAGCTCCTATAATTCACCCCTCCACTTT.

The J gene is TRBJ2-5, the V gene TRBV19; TRBD2 aligns across 8 bases. CDR3 length equals 14 residues. V trimming: 4 bases; J trimming: 3 bases; junction bases outside the gene matches: 4. Germline lookup yields CDR1 LNHDA and CDR2 SQIVND (reference sequence). Written as DNA, the CDR3 is TGTGCCAGTAGTAATCCGGGAGGGAAAGAGACCCAGTACTTC. Protein sequence: CASSNPGGKETQYF.

The chain has TRBV6-1 and TRBJ1-1, with TRBD1 matching over 8 bases. The CDR3 loop spans 15 amino acids. Per the germline V gene, CDR1 is MNHNS and CDR2 is SASEGT. V dropped 7 bases and J dropped 12; count of bases not matched to a gene: 19. The CDR3 here is CASTQQGAVQTFPFF. In DNA, the CDR3 is TGTGCCAGCACTCAGCAGGGGGCGGTTCAAACTTTCCCTTTCTTT.

The J gene is TRBJ2-1, the V gene TRBV4-3, with TRBD2 matching 10 bases. The germline V gene encodes CDR1 LGHNA and CDR2 YSLEER. The V gene end was trimmed by 1 base and the J gene end by 8 bases; junction bases not matched to a gene: 8. This CDR3 has 16 amino acids. In DNA, the CDR3 is TGCGCCAGCAGCCAAGGGCTTGGGCTAGCGGGGGATGAGCAGTTCTTC. Protein: CASSQGLGLAGDEQFF.

The chain combines TRBV6-1 with TRBJ2-7; TRBD1 aligns across 7 bases. Per the germline V gene, CDR1 is MNHNS and CDR2 is SASEGT. The CDR3 runs to 15 residues. V shed 6 bases and J 7 bases; nucleotides not matched to a gene: 15. CDR3 sequence: CASRGDSKAFWEQYF. DNA for the CDR3: TGTGCCAGCAGGGGGGACAGCAAAGCGTTTTGGGAGCAGTACTTC.

The chain employs TRBV9 and TRBJ1-3; 8 bases fit TRBD1. In germline, CDR1 is SGDLS, CDR2 YYNGEE. Trimming removed 2 bases from V and 0 bases from J; junction bases left unmatched: 7. This CDR3 spans 17 amino acids. The DNA for the CDR3 is TGTGCCAGCAGCGTTGGGGACAGGCGCTTCTCTGGAAACACCATATATTTT. Translated, it gives CASSVGDRRFSGNTIYF.

The J gene is TRBJ2-7, the V gene TRBV5-1; maybe TRBD2 (6 bases). The germline V gene has CDR1 SGHRS and CDR2 YFSETQ. V lost 1 base to trimming and J lost 0 bases, with 8 bases between them. The CDR3 runs 14 residues. DNA for the CDR3: TGCGCCAGCAGCTTGTTGGGGGGCTCCTACGAGCAGTACTTC. It translates to CASSLLGGSYEQYF.

The chain carries TRBV25-1 and TRBJ1-3, with D unresolved. V gave up 1 base and J gave up 3 bases, with 7 bases separating them. The length of the CDR3 is 14 residues. Germline assignment: CDR1 MGHDK and CDR2 SYGVNS. CDR3 sequence reads: CASSELGFGNTIYF. CDR3 coding DNA: TGTGCCAGCAGTGAATTGGGCTTTGGAAACACCATATATTTT.

The V call is TRBV6-1, the J call TRBJ2-5; 11 bases are a match to TRBD1. V was pared by 7 bases and J by 2 bases, with 6 bases of the junction left unmatched. Germline lookup yields CDR1 MNHNS and CDR2 SASEGT. The CDR3 is 15 amino acids. The CDR3 sequence is CASNGQGALQETQYF. The CDR3 DNA sequence: TGTGCCAGCAACGGACAGGGGGCGCTTCAAGAGACCCAGTACTTC.

The gene calls are TRBV5-1 and TRBJ2-1, with unresolved D. V lost 4 bases and J lost 5, with 10 bases in between. This CDR3 spans 13 amino acids. The germline V gene encodes CDR1 SGHRS and CDR2 YFSETQ. CDR3: CASSPTLDNEQFF. Here the CDR3 DNA reads TGCGCCAGCAGCCCTACCTTAGACAATGAGCAGTTCTTC.

This chain connects TRBV7-2 to TRBJ2-7; TRBD1 matches 8 bases. Trimming cost V 1 base and J 4 bases; bases outside gene matches: 6. CDR1 and CDR2 (germline): SGHTA, FQGNSA. The CDR3 is 15 residues long. CDR3 amino acids: CASSLGRGRAYEQYF. CDR3 DNA: TGTGCCAGCAGCTTAGGCAGGGGGCGTGCATACGAGCAGTACTTC.

V gene TRBV28 combines with J gene TRBJ2-1; TRBD2 matches 10 bases. This CDR3 spans 15 amino acids. Germline assignment: CDR1 MDHEN and CDR2 SYDVKM. V lost 5 bases and J lost 6; bases outside the gene matches: 7. The CDR3 loop reads CASSLRLAGINEQFF. The CDR3 nucleotides are TGTGCCAGCAGTCTAAGACTAGCGGGTATCAATGAGCAGTTCTTC.

CDR3 sequence (DNA): TGTGCCAGCAGTTTAATAAAACAGGGATTTCGAGCTTTCTTT. Its protein product is CASSLIKQGFRAFF. The rearrangement joins TRBV28 to TRBJ1-1, with a weak D call TRBD1 (6 bases). V gave up 2 bases and J gave up 10 bases, with 17 bases separating them. The CDR3 sequence is 14 residues long. CDR1 is MDHEN and CDR2 is SYDVKM in the germline V gene. Using reference TRBV28 and TRBJ1-1 for the parts outside the CDR3, the full variable domain is DVKVTQSSRYLVKRTGEKVFLECVQDMDHENMFWYRQDPGLGLRLIYFSYDVKMKEKGDIPEGYSVSREKKERFSLILESASTNQTSMYLCASSLIKQGFRAFFGQGTRLTVV.

Turning to this clone: The junction differs from germline at one of its ends, possibly a read error. The V call is TRBV7-9, the J call TRBJ2-7; no definite D call. The CDR3 sequence is 12 residues long. CDR1 is SEHNR, CDR2 FQNEAQ, per germline (reference sequence). CDR3 DNA: TGTGCCAGCAGCTTAGCTGTGACTGACCCTACCTTC. Protein sequence: CASSLAVTDPTF.

V usage is TRBV5-1 and J usage is TRBJ2-7; 8 positions match TRBD1. The CDR3 extends over 18 amino acids. Trimming took 4 bases from V and 4 from J; bases not matched to a gene: 19. Per germline, CDR1 SGHRS and CDR2 YFSETQ. The CDR3 spells CASSLGPPDRGLLYEQYF. The CDR3 DNA sequence: TGCGCCAGCAGCCTGGGACCCCCTGACAGGGGTTTGTTGTACGAGCAGTACTTC.